This T cell receptor beta chain was recorded in a study of long-term antiretroviral therapy in people with HIV (dated by TCRdb to about 2022). Looking at the study overall: The earliest samples were collected about a decade before the 2015 WHO recommendation for immediate ART, when ART was typically delayed until CD4 counts fell. Among the 25 to 30 participants with HIV, fewer than twelve were female. No cross-contamination during QIAcube processing was shown when test extractions of a monoclonal T-cell line were performed alongside 30 to 40 polyclonal samples. A total of 150 to 200 cryopreserved PBMC samples were contributed to the cohort by 30 adults with confirmed HIV infection, with samples collected serially over a mean of roughly six years (range 1-12). A retrospective serial study tested whether changes in peripheral blood TRB repertoire composition and diversity were associated with ART initiation and durable HIV suppression. On the study overall, not on this receptor specifically: The samples were dated from about 2004 to 2018, and the ART regimens that were used may be less effective than current ART regimens. Expanded TRB clones identified before ART initiation dominated the repertoire across all time points, though the dominance fluctuated and decreased in many PLHIV after ART. ART initiation was associated with a significant increase in TRB diversity, but diversity stayed significantly below transplant donor controls even after long-term ART. Because PBMC availability was limited, only the TCR beta chain was sequenced, with no alpha chain pairing. Inferences about post-ART repertoire changes are limited because no data were available on ART adherence, viral resistance or therapy changes. Narrower CDR3 length ranges were observed in HIV repertoires than in controls, and an antigen-experienced repertoire with only a slight naive shift after ART was suggested by the network structure. Because cell numbers in pre-ART samples were limited, unsorted PBMC were profiled instead of sorted CD4+ and CD8+ T cells.

Inclusion was restricted to participants for whom at least one PBMC sample before ART initiation and at least two post-ART samples were available. All participants with HIV were treated in the United States of America. Before DNA extraction, cryopreserved samples of about 1-10 million PBMC were thawed and washed. At the time of the earliest PBMC sample, participants with HIV were aged between roughly 20 and 55 years. Each participant contributed PBMC samples from 1-4 timepoints before ART initiation and 2-8 timepoints after ART initiation, with a median of 7 samples. For every participant, serial HIV viral load, CD4+ T-cell count, ART history and demographic data were obtained. Genomic DNA was extracted from unsorted PBMC with a Qiagen kit on a QIAcube, processed in batches of 12 samples. The CDR3 measures 16 amino acids from cysteine to phenylalanine. Of the read, only the CDR3 DNA is kept; its 48 bases are in frame from base 1. V trim: 3 bases; J trim: 5 bases; unmatched bases: 11. For CDR1 and CDR2, the germline V gene (reference sequence) lists MNHEY and SMNVEV.

With regard to this clone: Its antigen specificity is not known. One base away there is no much larger clone; base qualities are not given.

The immunoSEQ hsTCRB v3.0 assay was used at survey level resolution to sequence the TRB variable region. The target sequencing depth for TRB was roughly 40,000-55,000 T-cell genomes per sample. An Illumina MiSeq with a v3 150-cycle kit was used to sequence the pooled TRB libraries. Under the source paper's analysis protocol: Analysis of repertoires was carried out in R inside a reproducible Nextflow workflow spanning QC, data transformation and analysis. Custom analyses were implemented in LymphoSeq2, an R package for AIRR-Seq data exploration. A handful of samples yielding fewer than 5000 total TRB sequences were excluded, leaving 150 to 200 analyzed HIV repertoires. Of the 188 retained HIV repertoires, over 55 were collected before and roughly 130 after ART initiation. Each repertoire was downsampled to 5000 TRB nucleotide sequences, and summary statistics were averaged across 100 downsampling iterations. The analysis kept only TRB sequences whose CDR3 regions were at least seven amino acids long. Diversity was measured with a Shannon entropy-derived clonality score and the Gini coefficient. In repertoire networks, the top 5000 CDR3 amino acid sequences were linked whenever an edit distance of one separated two sequences. Antigen specificity groups and MHC restriction were predicted for TRB CDR3 amino acid sequences with GLIPH2. Known CMV, EBV, HIV or tissue antigen associations were flagged by matching CDR3 amino acid sequences against VDJdb and McPAS-TCR. Pre-ART, post-ART and control groups were compared with Wilcoxon signed-rank tests and Holm-Bonferroni correction. Held by TCRdb, this immuneACCESS table contains in-frame sequences only and omits some clones. Under half of the omission traces to an unresolved V gene where checked; the cause of the rest is unknown. That table supplies the V and J calls and clone size; D and trimming were determined from the DNA. For this sample there are 18,000 or so clones; 91% appear just once. 8.5% to 10% of the sample lies in the top ten.

The rearranged chain carries TRBV27 and TRBJ2-7; TRBD1 agrees with 9 junctional bases. This clonotype originated in a man in his fifties with HIV. The starting material was unsorted PBMCs, obtained 3 years after starting antiretroviral therapy. The CDR3 loop reads CASSLLPGQGFHEQYF. In nucleotide form, the sequence is TGTGCCAGCAGTTTGCTTCCGGGACAGGGTTTTCACGAGCAGTACTTC.